The following is a T cell receptor beta chain sequence with its context. What it binds is unknown. This record comes from a study of blood T cells in healthy people across ages. Study results and caveats: Naive T cell percentage showed a strong correlation with the diversity of TCR beta.

Using a J-beta primer mix together with a sample-barcoded 5' primer, a second PCR was run for roughly 6 to 12 cycles. CDR3-containing paired-end reads numbering at least 2.5 million came from each sample. TCRdb analysed the 5' RACE reads with MiXCR anew, one entry per CDR3 protein. The sample holds 780,000 or so distinct CDR3 sequences; 56% are singletons and the top ten take under 30%. Germline V gives CDR1 SGHTA, CDR2 FQGTGA. This CDR3 comprises 14 residues. V lost 5 bases, J lost 9 bases, and 7 bases stayed unmatched. The chain couples TRBV7-3 to TRBJ1-6, with 7 bases fitting TRBD1. This receptor was taken from a man in his forties in good health. Sequencing used blood. The DNA for the CDR3 is TGTGCCAGCAGCGCGGGACAGAGTACTTCACCCCTCCACTTT. Translating gives CASSAGQSTSPLHF. Based on the CDR3 plus reference TRBV7-3 and TRBJ1-6, the full variable domain is GAGVSQTPSNKVTEKGKYVELRCDPISGHTALYWYRQSLGQGPEFLIYFQGTGAADDSGLPNDRFFAVRPEGSVSTLKIQRTERGDSAVYLCASSAGQSTSPLHFGNGTRLTVT.